One and the same sample provided the 17 T cell receptor beta chains below, sequenced in a study of blood T cell repertoires in COVID-19. The repertoire was sequenced with immunoSEQ multiplex PCR; TCRdb's copy has only in-frame clones and lacks some. The table lists about 70,000 clones, 80% to 90% of them singletons. The sequenced sample was peripheral blood. These receptors came from a woman aged 55-70 years with acute or convalescent COVID-19.

V gene TRBV19 combines with J gene TRBJ2-7; TRBD1 matches at 7 bases. Germline loops: CDR1 LNHDA, CDR2 SQIVND (reference sequence). The CDR3 is made up of 13 amino acids. Trimming removed 5 bases from V and 3 bases from J; junction bases left unmatched: 4. The CDR3 is CASSPGTVYEQYF. DNA of the CDR3: TGTGCCAGTAGTCCCGGGACAGTCTACGAGCAGTACTTC.

The rearrangement joins TRBV5-4 to TRBJ2-1, with D possibly TRBD1 on 5 matching bases. The CDR3 runs to 15 residues. V dropped 0 bases and J dropped 8 bases, with 15 bases sitting between them. Germline V gene sequence: CDR1 SGHNT, CDR2 YYREEE (reference sequence). The CDR3 here is CASSLEAQGSDEQFF. The CDR3 coding sequence is TGTGCCAGCAGCTTGGAGGCGCAGGGATCGGATGAGCAGTTCTTC.

This chain links TRBV3-1 (or the pseudogene TRBV3-2) with TRBJ2-3; possibly TRBD2 for D (7 bases). The V gene lost 4 bases and the J gene lost 5 bases, with 22 bases spanning the gap. The CDR3 is 17 amino acids. Germline lookup yields CDR1 LGHDT and CDR2 YNNKEL (reference sequence). The chain's CDR3 is CASSPGIGGPRRDTQYF. CDR3 DNA: TGTGCCAGCAGCCCCGGAATCGGGGGGCCTCGGAGAGATACGCAGTATTTT.

V usage is TRBV18 and J usage is TRBJ1-5, with 7 bases that match TRBD1. The CDR3 runs 13 residues. The V segment lost 5 bases and the J segment 6 bases; nucleotides outside the gene matches: 4. Germline V CDR1 and CDR2: KGHSH, LQKENI. The CDR3 region is CASSVGGVQPQHF. CDR3 nucleotide sequence: TGTGCCAGCTCAGTAGGGGGCGTTCAGCCCCAGCATTTT.

This chain connects TRBV18 to TRBJ2-1; perhaps TRBD1 as D (7 bases). Per germline, CDR1 KGHSH and CDR2 LQKENI. This CDR3 region has 14 residues. V lost 3 bases to trimming and J lost 3 bases, with 9 bases between them. In DNA, the CDR3 is TGTGCCAGCTCACCGCGGGACAGCTACAATGAGCAGTTCTTC. It specifies CASSPRDSYNEQFF.

This chain uses TRBV4-2 with TRBJ1-1; weak D call: TRBD1 (5 bases). The CDR3 is 15 amino acids. V dropped 0 bases and J dropped 4 bases, with 12 bases sitting between them. Germline V gives CDR1 LGHNA, CDR2 YNFKEQ. The CDR3 loop is CASSQDLGLGTEAFF. CDR3 nucleotides: TGTGCCAGCAGCCAAGATCTGGGGCTTGGCACTGAAGCTTTCTTT.

Only a few counts were recorded for this clone. The same CDR3 also results from other DNA sequences found in this sample. The CDR3 nucleotides read TGTGCCAGCAGTTCTCGGACAGTCTATGGCTACACCTTC. It translates to CASSSRTVYGYTF. V is TRBV12-3 or TRBV12-4 and J is TRBJ1-2; the D gene is possibly TRBD1 (6 bases). V shed 4 bases and J shed 4 bases, with 10 bases lying between them. CDR3 size: 13 residues.

The chain is built from TRBV5-1 and TRBJ1-1; 10 nucleotides align to TRBD1. This CDR3 is 17 amino acids long. V shed 1 base and J 6 bases; nucleotides not matched to a gene: 12. CDR1 SGHRS and CDR2 YFSETQ come from the germline V gene. CDR3 nucleotides: TGCGCCAGCAGCTTGTCTACTTTGGGGACAGGGGTCCCTGAAGCTTTCTTT. It translates to CASSLSTLGTGVPEAFF.

This clone was seen a handful of times. The V and J genes are TRBV21-1 and TRBJ2-1; the table's D call, TRBD2, has no DNA check behind it. TRBV21-1 is assigned pseudogene status. This CDR3 has 15 residues. The CDR3, as DNA: TGTGCCAGCAGCAAAGGTAACCTAGCCCCCAGTGAGCAGTTCTTC. Translating it yields CASSKGNLAPSEQFF.

The rearrangement uses TRBV7-9 and TRBJ2-1; no definite D call. The germline gives CDR1 SEHNR, CDR2 FQNEAQ (reference sequence). This CDR3 region has 10 residues. Between the trimmed V and J ends, which lost 4 bases and 13 bases, there was a span of 8 bases. This CDR3 reads CASSSFSQFF. The CDR3 region has the DNA TGTGCCAGCAGCTCCTTCTCTCAGTTCTTC. The whole variable domain, remainder taken from reference TRBV7-9 and TRBJ2-1, is DTGVSQNPRHKITKRGQNVTFRCDPISEHNRLYWYRQTLGQGPEFLTYFQNEAQLEKSRLLSDRFSAERPKGSFSTLEIQRTEQGDSAMYLCASSSFSQFFGPGTRLTVL.

The J gene is TRBJ1-5, the V gene TRBV28; D might be TRBD1 (6 bases). The V and J ends lost 5 bases and 1 base respectively, with 15 bases between them. The CDR3 runs to 16 residues. The germline V gene encodes CDR1 MDHEN and CDR2 SYDVKM. CDR3 nucleotides: TGTGCCAGCAGTGTCCCAGGGGTACGAAGCAATCAGCCCCAGCATTTT. Translated, it gives CASSVPGVRSNQPQHF. The variable domain in full, completed from reference TRBV28 and TRBJ1-5, reads DVKVTQSSRYLVKRTGEKVFLECVQDMDHENMFWYRQDPGLGLRLIYFSYDVKMKEKGDIPEGYSVSREKKERFSLILESASTNQTSMYLCASSVPGVRSNQPQHFGDGTRLSIL.

The CDR3 spells CASSPLSGGDTRETQYF. Here the CDR3 DNA reads TGCGCCAGCAGCCCACTGAGCGGAGGGGATACGAGGGAGACCCAGTACTTC. V usage is TRBV5-1 and J usage is TRBJ2-5, with D perhaps TRBD2 (6 bases). The CDR3 totals 17 residues. Trimming shortened V by 4 bases and J by 5 bases, and 24 bases separated the two germline ends. Looked up from germline, CDR1 is SGHRS and CDR2 is YFSETQ. The full variable domain, in which reference TRBV5-1 and TRBJ2-5 provide the parts outside the CDR3, is KAGVTQTPRYLIKTRGQQVTLSCSPISGHRSVSWYQQTPGQGLQFLFEYFSETQRNKGNFPGRFSGRQFSNSRSEMNVSTLELGDSALYLCASSPLSGGDTRETQYFGPGTRLLVL.

This clone appeared a single time. The junction differs from germline at one of its ends, possibly a read error. The chain employs TRBV7-3 and TRBJ1-1; TRBD1 agrees at 9 bases. Germline-derived CDR1 and CDR2 are SGHTA and FQGTGA. The CDR3 runs 15 residues. CDR3 coding DNA: TGTGCCAGCAGCCTCGGGACAGGGATGAAGACTGAAGCTTTCTTT. This gives the protein CASSLGTGMKTEAFF.

V and J are TRBV27 and TRBJ2-5; 8 bases map to TRBD2. The CDR3 extends over 16 amino acids. The trim removed 0 bases at V and 5 bases at J, leaving 8 bases unmatched. Germline CDR1 and CDR2: MNHEY and SMNVEV (reference sequence). The CDR3 DNA is TGTGCCAGCAGTTTATCGGGACTAGGGATAGGTGAGACCCAGTACTTC. Translating it yields CASSLSGLGIGETQYF.

This chain connects TRBV12-3 or TRBV12-4 to TRBJ1-4; 7 bases match TRBD1. After removal of 7 bases from V and 6 bases from J, the junction contained 5 bases not matched to a gene. The CDR3 totals 13 residues. The CDR3 here is CASKGDRDEKLFF. CDR3 nucleotides: TGTGCCAGCAAAGGGGACAGAGATGAAAAACTGTTTTTT.

Comment on this clone: Other DNA sequences in this sample translate to the same CDR3. The rearrangement links TRBV6-6 to TRBJ1-1; D is uncertain. V was clipped by 0 bases and J by 1 base, with 6 bases between them. The CDR3 loop spans 14 amino acids. Germline CDR1 is MNHNY and CDR2 is SVGAGI (reference sequence). The CDR3 loop is CASSYSEGNTEAFF. For the CDR3, the DNA is TGTGCCAGCAGTTACTCGGAGGGGAACACTGAAGCTTTCTTT.

The gene calls are TRBV5-1 and TRBJ1-1; D unresolved. V was shortened by 4 bases and J by 1 base, with 17 bases between the two germline ends. The CDR3 runs 16 residues. Germline V lookup: CDR1 SGHRS, CDR2 YFSETQ. CDR3: CASSPTQSLRNTEAFF. DNA for the CDR3: TGCGCCAGCAGCCCAACACAGTCGTTGCGGAACACTGAAGCTTTCTTT. The full variable domain, rest sourced from reference TRBV5-1 and TRBJ1-1, is KAGVTQTPRYLIKTRGQQVTLSCSPISGHRSVSWYQQTPGQGLQFLFEYFSETQRNKGNFPGRFSGRQFSNSRSEMNVSTLELGDSALYLCASSPTQSLRNTEAFFGQGTRLTVV.